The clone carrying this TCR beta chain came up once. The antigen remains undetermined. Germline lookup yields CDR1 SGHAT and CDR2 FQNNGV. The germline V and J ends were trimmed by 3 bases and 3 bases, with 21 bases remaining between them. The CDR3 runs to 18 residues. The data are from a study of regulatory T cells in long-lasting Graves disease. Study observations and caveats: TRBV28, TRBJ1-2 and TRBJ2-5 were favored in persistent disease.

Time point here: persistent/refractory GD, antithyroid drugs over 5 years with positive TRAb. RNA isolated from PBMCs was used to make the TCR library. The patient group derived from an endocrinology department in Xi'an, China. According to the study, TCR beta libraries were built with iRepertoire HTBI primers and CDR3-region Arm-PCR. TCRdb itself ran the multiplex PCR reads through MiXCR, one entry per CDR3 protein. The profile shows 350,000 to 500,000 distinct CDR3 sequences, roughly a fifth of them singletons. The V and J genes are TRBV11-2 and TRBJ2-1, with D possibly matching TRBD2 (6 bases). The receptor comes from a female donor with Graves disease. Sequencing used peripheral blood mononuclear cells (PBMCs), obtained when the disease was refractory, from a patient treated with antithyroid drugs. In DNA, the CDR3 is TGTGCCAGCAGCTTCGACCCTCAGCGGTGGGAGGTCTACAATGAGCAGTTCTTC. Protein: CASSFDPQRWEVYNEQFF.